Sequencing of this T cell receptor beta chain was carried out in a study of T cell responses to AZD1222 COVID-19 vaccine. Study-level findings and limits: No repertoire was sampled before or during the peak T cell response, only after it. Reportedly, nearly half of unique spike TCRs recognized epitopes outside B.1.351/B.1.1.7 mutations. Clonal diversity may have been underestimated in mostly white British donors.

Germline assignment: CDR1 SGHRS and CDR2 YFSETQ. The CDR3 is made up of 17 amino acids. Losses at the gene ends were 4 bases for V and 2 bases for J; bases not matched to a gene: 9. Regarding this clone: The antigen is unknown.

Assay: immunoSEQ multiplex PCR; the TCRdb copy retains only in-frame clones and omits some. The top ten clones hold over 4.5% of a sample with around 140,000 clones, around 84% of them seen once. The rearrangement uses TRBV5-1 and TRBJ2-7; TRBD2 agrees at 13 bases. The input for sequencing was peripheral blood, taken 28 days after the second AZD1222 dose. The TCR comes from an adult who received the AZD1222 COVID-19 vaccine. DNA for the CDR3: TGCGCCAGCAGCGCCGGGACTAGCGGGAATGCCGCCTACGAGCAGTACTTC. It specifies CASSAGTSGNAAYEQYF. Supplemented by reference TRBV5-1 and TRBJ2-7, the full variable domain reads KAGVTQTPRYLIKTRGQQVTLSCSPISGHRSVSWYQQTPGQGLQFLFEYFSETQRNKGNFPGRFSGRQFSNSRSEMNVSTLELGDSALYLCASSAGTSGNAAYEQYFGPGTRLTVT.